These 31 T cell receptor beta chains came from one sample sequenced in a study of T cell repertoires in cytomegalovirus infection. TCRdb used MiXCR to reprocess the reads, holding one entry per CDR3 protein. Here the sample spans a few hundred thousand distinct CDR3 sequences, more than 8% being singletons. What was sequenced was PBMCs. The receptors stem from a human donor in good health (CMV status not recorded). Some clones in this sample may be carry-over from other donors' samples.

Ten or more counts support this clonotype. The chain has TRBV7-8 and TRBJ2-3; 9 bases agree with TRBD2. The CDR3 contains 18 residues. CDR1 SGHVS and CDR2 FQNEAQ come from the germline V gene. J lost 4 bases, V lost 1 base, and 12 bases had no gene match. In nucleotides, the CDR3 is TGTGCCAGCAGCTTAGATGGTTTGGCGGGGGGGTTGGCAGATACGCAGTATTTT. Its protein is CASSLDGLAGGLADTQYF.

This clonotype has a handful of counts. This sequence joins TRBV6-2 or TRBV6-3 and TRBJ2-5; D perhaps matches TRBD2 (5 bases). Between the trimmed V and J ends, which lost 0 bases and 5 bases, there was a span of 13 bases. The CDR3 spans 15 residues. The germline V gene has CDR1 MNHEY and CDR2 SVGEGT. In nucleotides, the CDR3 is TGTGCCAGCAGTTACTCCATACTAGGACGGGAGACCCAGTACTTC. Translated, it gives CASSYSILGRETQYF.

This clonotype was counted many times. The chain recombines TRBV30 with TRBJ2-2, with 7 bases fitting TRBD2. In germline, CDR1 is GTSNPN, CDR2 SVGIG (reference sequence). J gave up 6 bases and V 5 bases, and 15 bases lay outside the gene matches. The CDR3 extends over 16 amino acids. This CDR3 is CAWSFSGRAWAGELFF. The DNA for the CDR3 is TGTGCCTGGTCCTTCAGTGGGAGGGCCTGGGCCGGGGAGCTGTTTTTT.

This chain uses TRBV6-2 or TRBV6-3 with TRBJ2-1; D is uncertain. Trimming took off 2 bases at V and 0 bases at J, with 8 bases between the two ends. Germline CDR1 and CDR2: MNHEY and SVGEGT. CDR3 length: 15 residues. This chain's CDR3 is CASSYPKSSYNEQFF. The CDR3 DNA sequence: TGTGCCAGCAGTTACCCTAAGAGCTCCTACAATGAGCAGTTCTTC.

This clonotype appeared many times. The gene calls are TRBV11-2 and TRBJ2-7; 7 bases fit TRBD2. The CDR3 extends over 15 amino acids. Germline V gives CDR1 SGHAT, CDR2 FQNNGV. V dropped 7 bases and J dropped 2; count of bases not matched to a gene: 11. CDR3 bases: TGTGCCAGCACTTTAGGGGAGGGCCCGGCCTACGAGCAGTACTTC. It yields the protein CASTLGEGPAYEQYF. Full variable domain (rest looked up from reference TRBV11-2 and TRBJ2-7): EAGVAQSPRYKIIEKRQSVAFWCNPISGHATLYWYQQILGQGPKLLIQFQNNGVVDDSQLPKDRFSAERLKGVDSTLKIQPAKLEDSAVYLCASTLGEGPAYEQYFGPGTRLTVT.

The chain combines TRBV27 with TRBJ1-4; 8 bases match TRBD1. CDR3 length: 17 amino acids. J was trimmed by 3 bases and V by 2 bases; bases with no gene match: 8. CDR1 is MNHEY, CDR2 SMNVEV, per germline (reference sequence). CDR3 bases: TGTGCCAGCAGTTTAACAGGGGGGAGGTTAGCTAATGAAAAACTGTTTTTT. Encoded protein: CASSLTGGRLANEKLFF.

The chain recombines TRBV7-2 with TRBJ1-1; D gene ambiguous. Germline V gene sequence: CDR1 SGHTA, CDR2 FQGNSA. This CDR3 is 14 amino acids long. Trimming shortened V by 1 base and J by 3 bases, and 9 bases separated the two germline ends. CDR3 sequence: CASSLVRVDTEAFF. The CDR3, as DNA: TGTGCCAGCAGCTTAGTTCGGGTGGACACTGAAGCTTTCTTT.

The rearrangement links TRBV20-1 to TRBJ2-3, with 8 bases matching TRBD1. The CDR3 consists of 12 residues. Germline V lookup: CDR1 DFQATT, CDR2 SNEGSKA (reference sequence). V lost 8 bases to trimming and J lost 2 bases; unmatched junction nucleotides: 3. The CDR3 spells CSPGGPTDTQYF. CDR3 nucleotides: TGCAGTCCAGGGGGCCCCACAGATACGCAGTATTTT.

At least ten counts were recorded for this clonotype. The rearrangement uses TRBV28 and TRBJ1-3, with TRBD1 identical over 12 bases. The CDR3 has 18 residues. V lost 6 bases to trimming and J lost 0 bases; unmatched junction nucleotides: 9. Germline CDR1 is MDHEN and CDR2 is SYDVKM. CDR3 region: CASSPGTGGLSSGNTIYF. CDR3 nucleotide sequence: TGTGCCAGCAGCCCGGGGACAGGGGGCCTATCCTCTGGAAACACCATATATTTT.

The chain has TRBV6-2 or TRBV6-3 and TRBJ2-1, with 12 positions matching TRBD2. Per germline, CDR1 MNHEY and CDR2 SVGEGT. Germline trimming cut 5 bases from V and 0 bases from J; bases unmatched to any gene: 11. The CDR3 length is 19 residues. CDR3 DNA sequence: TGTGCCAGCAGTAGGGGAGGGCTAGCGGGAGGGCTCTCCTACAATGAGCAGTTCTTC. Protein sequence: CASSRGGLAGGLSYNEQFF.

This clonotype was picked up a small number of times. CDR3 loop: CASSTSGGYEQFF. The CDR3 DNA reads as TGTGCCAGCAGCACTAGCGGGGGGTACGAGCAGTTCTTC. The chain carries TRBV7-2 and TRBJ2-1; 12 nucleotides match TRBD2. From germline, CDR1 is SGHTA and CDR2 FQGNSA. Losses at the gene ends were 5 bases for V and 10 bases for J; bases not matched to a gene: 3. This CDR3 is 13 amino acids long.

This clonotype turned up a few times. The chain links TRBV5-1 to TRBJ2-1; 7 nucleotides align to TRBD2. CDR3 length: 14 residues. The germline gives CDR1 SGHRS, CDR2 YFSETQ. The V and J ends lost 2 bases and 5 bases, in that order; junction bases with no gene match: 4. CDR3 residues: CASSLQTSNNEQFF. CDR3 bases: TGCGCCAGCAGCTTACAGACTAGCAACAATGAGCAGTTCTTC.

The chain employs TRBV7-2 and TRBJ2-3; 9 bases align to TRBD2. CDR1 and CDR2 from the germline V gene are SGHTA and FQGNSA. The CDR3 spans 18 residues. V gave up 1 base and J gave up 0 bases; unmatched junction bases: 8. The CDR3 is CASSLEAGGPLSTDTQYF. The DNA of the CDR3 is TGTGCCAGCAGCTTAGAGGCGGGAGGGCCGTTAAGCACAGATACGCAGTATTTT. Looking up the rest from reference TRBV7-2 and TRBJ2-3 gives the full variable domain: GAGVSQSPSNKVTEKGKDVELRCDPISGHTALYWYRQSLGQGLEFLIYFQGNSAPDKSGLPSDRFSAERTGGSVSTLTIQRTQQEDSAVYLCASSLEAGGPLSTDTQYFGPGTRLTVL.

A few counts support this clonotype. The chain joins TRBV6-5 to TRBJ1-6, with D possibly matching TRBD1 (6 bases). Trimming took off 1 base at V and 9 bases at J, with 16 bases between the two ends. The CDR3 consists of 16 residues. Looked up from germline, CDR1 is MNHEY and CDR2 is SVGAGI. The CDR3 DNA follows: TGTGCCAGCAGTTACTACCCTTCAGGGGTGAGTTCACCCCTCCACTTT. Translated: CASSYYPSGVSSPLHF.

This clonotype was picked up one time. The chain is built from TRBV27 and TRBJ2-5, with 8 bases matching TRBD2. The CDR3 covers 15 residues. V dropped 0 bases and J dropped 5; count of bases not matched to a gene: 5. Germline CDR1 and CDR2: MNHEY and SMNVEV (reference sequence). CDR3 amino acids: CASSLSSGTWETQYF. The CDR3, as DNA: TGTGCCAGCAGTTTATCTAGCGGGACGTGGGAGACCCAGTACTTC.

This clonotype was counted many times. The chain combines TRBV2 with TRBJ1-5; weak D call: TRBD1 (5 bases). V was clipped by 1 base and J by 0 bases, with 10 bases between them. The CDR3 has 16 residues. Germline V CDR1 and CDR2: SNHLY, FYNNEI. The CDR3: CASSEGGGYSNQPQHF. As DNA, the CDR3 is TGTGCCAGCAGTGAAGGGGGGGGTTATAGCAATCAGCCCCAGCATTTT.

This clonotype was seen at least ten times. J is TRBJ2-5 and V is TRBV29-1; weak D call: TRBD1 (5 bases). Germline CDR1 reads SQVTM; CDR2 reads ANQGSEA. The V and J ends lost 5 bases and 4 bases respectively, with 14 bases between them. The CDR3 runs 13 residues. The CDR3 DNA reads as TGCAGCGTTCCCCACAGGCCGGCAGAGACCCAGTACTTC. Encoded protein: CSVPHRPAETQYF.

The rearrangement uses TRBV29-1 and TRBJ2-7; D gene uncertain. Germline assignment: CDR1 SQVTM and CDR2 ANQGSEA. CDR3 length: 11 amino acids. V was cut by 4 bases and J by 7 bases, with 11 bases left in between. CDR3 nucleotides: TGCAGCGTTGGTATTACCAGAGAGCAGTACTTC. Its translation: CSVGITREQYF.

This clonotype was seen a few times. The chain uses TRBV19 and TRBJ2-7; a possible D gene is TRBD1 (6 bases). Trimming took 6 bases from V and 3 from J, leaving 18 bases between them. There are 15 residues in the CDR3. CDR1 is LNHDA and CDR2 is SQIVND in the germline V gene (reference sequence). The CDR3 loop reads CASRRDGEGGYEQYF. The CDR3 coding sequence is TGTGCCAGTAGGAGGGACGGGGAAGGGGGCTACGAGCAGTACTTC.

This clonotype was seen only a few times. This sequence joins TRBV6-2 or TRBV6-3 and TRBJ2-7, with TRBD2 matching 10 bases. Germline V gene lookup returns CDR1 MNHEY and CDR2 SVGEGT. J gave up 1 base and V 6 bases, and 6 bases lay outside the gene matches. The CDR3 runs to 15 residues. CDR3 protein: CASRIGLAVSYEQYF. The CDR3 DNA is TGTGCCAGCAGGATTGGACTAGCGGTATCCTACGAGCAGTACTTC.

This clonotype occurred a few times. The V call is TRBV7-2, the J call TRBJ2-2; D is unclear. From germline, CDR1 is SGHTA and CDR2 FQGNSA. V was shortened by 1 base and J by 6 bases, with 9 bases between the two germline ends. This CDR3 has 14 residues. CDR3 in amino acids: CASSLDLGPGELFF. For the CDR3, the DNA is TGTGCCAGCAGCTTAGACCTGGGTCCCGGGGAGCTGTTTTTT.

This clonotype has at least ten counts. CDR3 region: CASSSLSGRSLGEQYF. CDR3 DNA: TGTGCCAGCAGCTCACTTAGCGGGAGAAGCCTCGGCGAGCAGTACTTC. The rearrangement uses TRBV7-8 and TRBJ2-7; 9 bases map to TRBD2. Trimming took 4 bases from V and 6 from J; bases not matched to a gene: 13. The CDR3 spans 16 residues. Germline V gives CDR1 SGHVS, CDR2 FQNEAQ.

The V call is TRBV15, the J call TRBJ2-1; D gene unclear. Trimming stripped 8 bases from V and 12 bases from J, with 11 bases between. This CDR3 spans 10 amino acids. CDR1 and CDR2 (germline): LNHNV, YYDKDF (reference sequence). The CDR3 loop reads CATGFPAQFF. CDR3 in DNA: TGTGCCACCGGGTTCCCAGCGCAGTTCTTC.

This clonotype came up a few times. This CDR3 reads CASMRDRMHGYTF. DNA of the CDR3: TGTGCCAGCATGAGGGACAGGATGCATGGCTACACCTTC. This chain links TRBV6-2 or TRBV6-3 with TRBJ1-2; 8 positions match TRBD1. V lost 7 bases, J lost 6 bases, and 7 bases stayed unmatched. CDR1 and CDR2 from the germline V gene are MNHEY and SVGEGT. CDR3 length equals 13 residues.

This clonotype has a count of ten or more. This chain uses TRBV5-1 with TRBJ1-1; a weak D match, TRBD1 (5 bases). Per germline, CDR1 SGHRS and CDR2 YFSETQ. The V and J ends lost 0 bases and 4 bases respectively, with 10 bases between them. The CDR3 length is 14 residues. The CDR3 coding sequence is TGCGCCAGCAGCTTGGGCAGGGAGGCCACTGAAGCTTTCTTT. Its translation is CASSLGREATEAFF.

The chain uses TRBV6-4 and TRBJ2-1; perhaps TRBD2 as D (6 bases). The CDR3 is made up of 17 amino acids. V lost 5 bases, J lost 2 bases, and 19 bases lay in between. In germline, CDR1 is MRHNA, CDR2 SNTAGT. CDR3: CASSPKGVSGAYNEQFF. The CDR3 DNA sequence: TGTGCCAGCAGTCCTAAAGGGGTTAGCGGAGCCTACAATGAGCAGTTCTTC.

This clonotype was observed a few times. The V and J genes are TRBV11-3 and TRBJ2-7; D not certain. The CDR3 consists of 15 residues. V was cut by 0 bases and J by 0 bases, with 9 bases left in between. Per the germline V gene, CDR1 is SGHNT and CDR2 is YENEEA. The CDR3 nucleotides are TGTGCCAGCAGCTTAGAGATTCATAGCTCCTACGAGCAGTACTTC. This gives the protein CASSLEIHSSYEQYF.

The chain combines TRBV9 with TRBJ2-1; 10 positions agree with TRBD2. Losses at the gene ends were 4 bases for V and 8 bases for J; bases not matched to a gene: 12. The length of the CDR3 is 16 residues. CDR1 and CDR2 from the germline V gene are SGDLS and YYNGEE. The CDR3 sequence is CASSSSGRAPGDEQFF. The CDR3 DNA reads as TGTGCCAGCAGCTCAAGCGGGAGGGCCCCCGGGGATGAGCAGTTCTTC. The whole variable domain, filled in from reference TRBV9 and TRBJ2-1, reads DSGVTQTPKHLITATGQRVTLRCSPRSGDLSVYWYQQSLDQGLQFLIQYYNGEERAKGNILERFSAQQFPDLHSELNLSSLELGDSALYFCASSSSGRAPGDEQFFGPGTRLTVL.

This clonotype was recorded many times. The chain recombines TRBV12-3 or TRBV12-4 with TRBJ1-4, with D unclear. This CDR3 has 14 residues. V lost 6 bases and J 0 bases, leaving 8 bases between the germline ends. The CDR3 DNA sequence: TGTGCCAGCAGCCCGACATCAACTAATGAAAAACTGTTTTTT. Translated, it gives CASSPTSTNEKLFF.

This clonotype has just a few counts. V and J are TRBV12-3 or TRBV12-4 and TRBJ1-1, with 8 bases that match TRBD1. The J segment lost 10 bases and the V segment lost 6 bases, leaving 4 bases of the junction unmatched. This CDR3 comprises 11 residues. This CDR3 is CASSPDRVAFF. The DNA for the CDR3 is TGTGCCAGCAGCCCGGACAGGGTAGCTTTCTTT.

In this sample, this clonotype turned up a few times. The gene calls are TRBV6-1 and TRBJ1-1; D unclear. CDR3 length equals 15 residues. Trimming removed 5 bases at V and 2 bases at J, with 15 bases between. Germline V CDR1 and CDR2: MNHNS, SASEGT. CDR3 in amino acids: CASSSAGRRNTEAFF. For the CDR3, the DNA is TGTGCCAGCAGTTCTGCGGGGAGAAGAAACACTGAAGCTTTCTTT.